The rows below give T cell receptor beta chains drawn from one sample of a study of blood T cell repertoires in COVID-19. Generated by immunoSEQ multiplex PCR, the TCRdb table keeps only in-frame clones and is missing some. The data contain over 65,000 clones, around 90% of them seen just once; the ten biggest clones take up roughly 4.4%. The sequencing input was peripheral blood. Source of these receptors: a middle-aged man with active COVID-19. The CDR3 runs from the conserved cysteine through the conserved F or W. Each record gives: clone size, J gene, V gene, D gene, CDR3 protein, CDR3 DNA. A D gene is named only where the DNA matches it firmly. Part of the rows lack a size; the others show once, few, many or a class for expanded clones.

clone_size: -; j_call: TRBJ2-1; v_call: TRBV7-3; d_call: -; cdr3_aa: CASSLKGSNEQFF; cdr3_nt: TGTGCCAGCAGCTTAAAGGGGTCCAATGAGCAGTTCTTC
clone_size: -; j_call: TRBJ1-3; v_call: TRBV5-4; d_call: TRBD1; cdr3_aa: CASSLTGAGNTIYF; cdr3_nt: TGTGCCAGCAGCTTGACAGGGGCTGGAAACACCATATATTTT
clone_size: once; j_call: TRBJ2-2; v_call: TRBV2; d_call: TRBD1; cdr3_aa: CASRGQGNTGELFF; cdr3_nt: TGTGCCAGCAGGGGACAGGGGAACACCGGGGAGCTGTTTTTT
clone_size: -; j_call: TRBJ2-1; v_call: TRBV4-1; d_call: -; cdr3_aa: CASSQGSAGNEQFF; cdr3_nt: TGCGCCAGCAGCCAAGGGTCAGCGGGCAATGAGCAGTTCTTC
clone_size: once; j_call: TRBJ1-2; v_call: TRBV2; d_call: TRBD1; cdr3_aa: CASSATGTGDGYTF; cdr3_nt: TGTGCCAGCAGTGCAACCGGGACAGGGGATGGCTACACCTTC
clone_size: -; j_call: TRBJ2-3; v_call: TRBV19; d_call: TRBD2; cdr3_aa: CATRTSGSTDTQYF; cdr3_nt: TGTGCCACTAGGACTAGCGGGAGCACAGATACGCAGTATTTT
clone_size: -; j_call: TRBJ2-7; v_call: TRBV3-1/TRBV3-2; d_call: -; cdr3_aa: CASSFGLPDEQYF; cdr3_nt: TGTGCCAGCAGCTTCGGACTCCCCGACGAGCAGTACTTC
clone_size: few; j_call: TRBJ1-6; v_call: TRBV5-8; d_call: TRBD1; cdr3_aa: CASSRGQAYSPLHF; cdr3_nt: TGTGCCAGCAGCCGCGGACAGGCCTATTCACCCCTCCACTTT
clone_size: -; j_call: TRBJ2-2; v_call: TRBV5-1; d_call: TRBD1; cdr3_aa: CASWTGGADTGELFF; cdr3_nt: TGCGCCAGCTGGACAGGGGGCGCGGACACCGGGGAGCTGTTTTTT
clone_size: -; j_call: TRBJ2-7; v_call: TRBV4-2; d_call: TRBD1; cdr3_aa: CASSQRQGSYEQYF; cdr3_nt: TGTGCCAGCAGCCAAAGACAGGGCTCCTACGAGCAGTACTTC
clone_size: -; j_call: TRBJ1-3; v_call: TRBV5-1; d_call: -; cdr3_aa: CASASSSGNTIYF; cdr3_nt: TGCGCCAGCGCATCGAGCTCTGGAAACACCATATATTTT
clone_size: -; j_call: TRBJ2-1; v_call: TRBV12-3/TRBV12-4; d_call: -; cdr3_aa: CASSLGHEQFF; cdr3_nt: TGTGCCAGCAGTTTAGGGCACGAGCAGTTCTTC
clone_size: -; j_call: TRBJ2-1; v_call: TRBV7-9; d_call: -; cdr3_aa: CASSSTVDEQFF; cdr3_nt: TGTGCCAGCAGCTCTACGGTGGATGAGCAGTTCTTC
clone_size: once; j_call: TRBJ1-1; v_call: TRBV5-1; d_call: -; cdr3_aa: CASSSQIGLQVAEAFF; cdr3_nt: TGCGCCAGCAGCTCCCAGATCGGCCTCCAGGTAGCTGAAGCTTTCTTT
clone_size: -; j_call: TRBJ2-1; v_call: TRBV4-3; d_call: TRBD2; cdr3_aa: CASSQSTSGGLYNEQFF; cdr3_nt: TGCGCCAGCAGCCAATCAACTAGCGGGGGGCTCTACAATGAGCAGTTCTTC
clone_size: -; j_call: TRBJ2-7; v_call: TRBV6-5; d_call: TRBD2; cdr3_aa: CASRRSGGPEEQYF; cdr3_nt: TGTGCCAGCAGGAGGAGCGGGGGGCCGGAAGAGCAGTACTTC
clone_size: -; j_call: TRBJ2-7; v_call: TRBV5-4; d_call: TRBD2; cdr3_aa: CAFGGGGIYEQYF; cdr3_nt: TGTGCCTTCGGCGGGGGTGGCATATACGAGCAGTACTTC
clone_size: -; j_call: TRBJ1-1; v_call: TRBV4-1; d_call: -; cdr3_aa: CASSQVPRTEAFF; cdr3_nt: TGCGCCAGCAGCCAAGTGCCCCGGACTGAAGCTTTCTTT
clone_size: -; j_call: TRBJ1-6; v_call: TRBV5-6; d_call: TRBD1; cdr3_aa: CASSLDRGLVSYNSPLHF; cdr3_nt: TGTGCCAGCAGCTTGGACAGGGGGCTAGTATCCTATAATTCACCCCTCCACTTT
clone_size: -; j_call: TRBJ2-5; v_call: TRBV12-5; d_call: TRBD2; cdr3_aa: CASTGVTGGPGETQYF; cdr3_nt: TGTGCTAGCACGGGAGTGACGGGAGGGCCCGGCGAGACCCAGTACTTC
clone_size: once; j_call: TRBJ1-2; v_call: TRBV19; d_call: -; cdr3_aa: CASSNSGTLTRGYTF; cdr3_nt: TGTGCCAGTAGCAACTCCGGGACACTGACTCGGGGCTACACCTTC
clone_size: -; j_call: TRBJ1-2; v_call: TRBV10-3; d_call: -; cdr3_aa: CAISPQDETGPKGNYGYTF; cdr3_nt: TGTGCCATCAGCCCTCAGGACGAGACAGGCCCTAAGGGGAACTATGGCTACACCTTC
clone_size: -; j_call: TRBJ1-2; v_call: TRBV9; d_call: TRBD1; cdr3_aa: CASSARTGGNYGYTF; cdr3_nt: TGTGCCAGCAGCGCGAGGACAGGGGGCAACTATGGCTACACCTTC
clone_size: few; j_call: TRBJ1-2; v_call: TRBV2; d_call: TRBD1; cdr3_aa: CASSYRAGGGYTF; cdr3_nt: TGTGCCAGCAGTTACCGCGCAGGGGGCGGCTACACCTTC
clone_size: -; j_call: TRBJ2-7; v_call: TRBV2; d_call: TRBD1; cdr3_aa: CASRTGVYEQYF; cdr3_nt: TGTGCCAGCAGGACAGGGGTTTACGAGCAGTACTTC
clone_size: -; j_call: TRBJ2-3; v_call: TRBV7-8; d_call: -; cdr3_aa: CASGQRVDTQYF; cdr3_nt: TGTGCCAGCGGCCAGAGGGTAGATACGCAGTATTTT
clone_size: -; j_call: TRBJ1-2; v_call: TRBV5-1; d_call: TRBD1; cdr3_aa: CASSIGQGIVYGYTF; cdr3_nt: TGCGCCAGCAGCATAGGACAGGGAATTGTCTATGGCTACACCTTC